This entry lists 2 T cell receptor beta chains sequenced from one sample in a study of fetal regulatory T cell absence and autoimmunity. Using immunoSEQ multiplex PCR, the repertoire was profiled, and TCRdb retains in-frame clones only, with some absent. The sample lists around 100,000 clones; about three quarters were seen once. The sequenced sample consisted of pancreas tissue. Receptors originate from a male donor with IPEX syndrome.

The chain employs TRBV30 and TRBJ1-2, with D tentatively TRBD1 (5 bases). V was cut by 1 base and J by 6 bases, with 15 bases left in between. The germline V gene encodes CDR1 GTSNPN and CDR2 SVGIG (reference sequence). CDR3 length equals 14 residues. The CDR3 loop reads CAWSALRPGNGYTF. CDR3 nucleotides: TGTGCCTGGAGTGCTCTGAGGCCAGGGAATGGCTACACCTTC. Using reference TRBV30 and TRBJ1-2 for the parts outside the CDR3, the full variable domain is SQTIHQWPATLVQPVGSPLSLECTVEGTSNPNLYWYRQAAGRGLQLLFYSVGIGQISSEVPQNLSASRPQDRQFILSSKKLLLSDSGFYLCAWSALRPGNGYTFGSGTRLTVV.

This sequence joins TRBV10-3 and TRBJ2-7; D uncertain. The CDR3 is 14 residues long. V dropped 2 bases and J dropped 0 bases, with 8 bases sitting between them. CDR1 and CDR2 (germline): ENHRY, SYGVKD. The DNA of the CDR3 is TGTGCCATCAGTGAGGCCCGGAGCTCCTACGAGCAGTACTTC. This codes for CAISEARSSYEQYF.